This T cell receptor beta chain stems from a study of beta chain features in type 1 diabetes. Worth noting for this clone: Antigen unknown.

The entirety of the isolated RNA underwent reverse transcription, so expressed TCRB transcripts were sequenced. The data were produced by immunoSEQ multiplex PCR, yet TCRdb's version contains in-frame clones alone and is incomplete. This sample has approximately 50,000 clones, with 55% to 80% found just once. Broader study findings: A potential PCR bias toward shorter templates would be equal in patient and control samples. All four CD4+ subsets of Type 1 diabetes patients contained TCRB CDR3s that were moderately but significantly shorter.

CDR1 is GTSNPN, CDR2 SVGIG, per germline (reference sequence). J was trimmed by 1 base and V by 5 bases; bases with no gene match: 5. The CDR3 is made up of 14 amino acids. Sequencing used stem cell memory CD4+ T cells from blood. The TCR sequence derives from a young woman with type 1 diabetes. The chain recombines TRBV30 with TRBJ1-5, with 7 bases matching TRBD1. The CDR3 DNA is TGTGCCTGGGGGGGACAGTGGAGCAATCAGCCCCAGCATTTT. Its translation is CAWGGQWSNQPQHF.